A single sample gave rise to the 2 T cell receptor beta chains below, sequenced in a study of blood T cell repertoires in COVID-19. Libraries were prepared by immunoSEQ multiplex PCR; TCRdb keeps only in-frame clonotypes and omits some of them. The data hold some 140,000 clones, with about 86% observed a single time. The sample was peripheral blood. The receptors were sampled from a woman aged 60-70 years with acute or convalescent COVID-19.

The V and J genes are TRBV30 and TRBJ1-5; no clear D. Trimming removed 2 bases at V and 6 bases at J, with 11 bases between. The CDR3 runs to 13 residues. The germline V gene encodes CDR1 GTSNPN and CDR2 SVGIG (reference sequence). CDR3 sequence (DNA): TGTGCCTGGAGTTACCTCGTCGGTCAGCCCCAGCATTTT. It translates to CAWSYLVGQPQHF.

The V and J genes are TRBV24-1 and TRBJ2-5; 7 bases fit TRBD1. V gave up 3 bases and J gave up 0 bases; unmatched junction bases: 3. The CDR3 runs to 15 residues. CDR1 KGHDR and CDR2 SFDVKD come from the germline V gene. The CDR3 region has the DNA TGTGCCACCAGTGATACAGGACAGGACCAAGAGACCCAGTACTTC. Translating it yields CATSDTGQDQETQYF.